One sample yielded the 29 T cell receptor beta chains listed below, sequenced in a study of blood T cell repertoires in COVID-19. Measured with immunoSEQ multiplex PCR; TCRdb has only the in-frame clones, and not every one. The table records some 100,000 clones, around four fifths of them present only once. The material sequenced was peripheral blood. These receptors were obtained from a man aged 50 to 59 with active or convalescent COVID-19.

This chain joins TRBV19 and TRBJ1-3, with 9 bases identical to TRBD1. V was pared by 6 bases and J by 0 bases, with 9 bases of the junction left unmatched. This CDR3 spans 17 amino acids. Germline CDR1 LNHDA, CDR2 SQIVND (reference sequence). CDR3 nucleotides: TGTGCCAGTAGAAACCGGGAGACAGGGGGCTCTGGAAACACCATATATTTT. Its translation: CASRNRETGGSGNTIYF.

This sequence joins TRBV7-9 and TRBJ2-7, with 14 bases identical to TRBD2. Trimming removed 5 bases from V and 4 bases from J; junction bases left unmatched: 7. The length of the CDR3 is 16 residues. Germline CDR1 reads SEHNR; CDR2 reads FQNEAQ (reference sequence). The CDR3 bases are TGTGCCAGCAGCACCAGACTAGCGGGAGGGCAATACGAGCAGTACTTC. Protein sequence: CASSTRLAGGQYEQYF. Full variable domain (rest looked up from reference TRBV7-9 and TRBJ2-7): DTGVSQNPRHKITKRGQNVTFRCDPISEHNRLYWYRQTLGQGPEFLTYFQNEAQLEKSRLLSDRFSAERPKGSFSTLEIQRTEQGDSAMYLCASSTRLAGGQYEQYFGPGTRLTVT.

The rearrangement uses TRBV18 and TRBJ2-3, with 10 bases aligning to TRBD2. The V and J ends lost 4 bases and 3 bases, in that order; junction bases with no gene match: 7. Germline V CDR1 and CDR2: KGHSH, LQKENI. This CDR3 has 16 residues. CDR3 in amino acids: CASSRAGTSVTDTQYF. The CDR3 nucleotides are TGTGCCAGCTCACGTGCCGGGACTAGCGTTACAGATACGCAGTATTTT.

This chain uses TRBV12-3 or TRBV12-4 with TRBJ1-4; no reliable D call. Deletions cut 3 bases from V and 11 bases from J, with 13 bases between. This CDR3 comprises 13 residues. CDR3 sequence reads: CASSLGAQQKLFF. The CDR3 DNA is TGTGCCAGCAGTTTGGGCGCACAGCAGAAACTGTTTTTT.

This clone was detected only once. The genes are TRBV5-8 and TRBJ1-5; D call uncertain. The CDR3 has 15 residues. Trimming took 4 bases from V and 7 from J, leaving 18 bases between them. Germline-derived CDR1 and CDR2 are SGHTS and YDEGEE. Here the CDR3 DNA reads TGTGCCAGCAGCCTCGGGGATTTGTTTCAACAGCCCCAGCATTTT. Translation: CASSLGDLFQQPQHF.

Written as DNA, the CDR3 is TGTGCCAGCTCACCAAACGTGCGGAGTGAGCAGTTCTTC. Protein: CASSPNVRSEQFF. This rearrangement joins TRBV18 to TRBJ2-1, with D unclear. Germline CDR1 KGHSH, CDR2 LQKENI. The CDR3 covers 13 residues. V lost 2 bases to trimming and J lost 9 bases, with 11 bases between them.

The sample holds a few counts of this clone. CDR3 in DNA: TGTGCCAGTATCCGGTGGGGCCCTTACCCCTCAGAAGCTTTCTTT. Amino acids: CASIRWGPYPSEAFF. V gene TRBV19 combines with J gene TRBJ1-1; D might be TRBD1 (5 bases). V dropped 7 bases and J dropped 8 bases, with 23 bases sitting between them. CDR3 length: 15 amino acids. Per germline, CDR1 LNHDA and CDR2 SQIVND (reference sequence).

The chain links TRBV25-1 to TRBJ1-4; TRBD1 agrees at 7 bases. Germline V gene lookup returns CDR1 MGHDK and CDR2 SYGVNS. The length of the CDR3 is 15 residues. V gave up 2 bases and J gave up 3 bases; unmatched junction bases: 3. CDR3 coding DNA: TGTGCCAGCAGTGAAAGGGGGCAATCTAATGAAAAACTGTTTTTT. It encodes CASSERGQSNEKLFF.

The chain's CDR3 is CASSPGAPSTDTQYF. DNA for the CDR3: TGTGCCAGCAGCCCGGGAGCGCCGAGCACAGATACGCAGTATTTT. J is TRBJ2-3 and V is TRBV6-5; weak D call: TRBD2 (6 bases). The CDR3 spans 15 residues. V was trimmed by 6 bases and J by 0 bases, leaving 13 bases between them. CDR1 is MNHEY, CDR2 SVGAGI, per germline.

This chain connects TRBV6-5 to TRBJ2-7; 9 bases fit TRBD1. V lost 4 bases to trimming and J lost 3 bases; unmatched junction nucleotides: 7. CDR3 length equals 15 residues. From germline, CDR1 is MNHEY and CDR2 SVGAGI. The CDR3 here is CASSSTGTGHYEQYF. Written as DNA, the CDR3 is TGTGCCAGCAGTTCGACCGGGACAGGGCACTACGAGCAGTACTTC.

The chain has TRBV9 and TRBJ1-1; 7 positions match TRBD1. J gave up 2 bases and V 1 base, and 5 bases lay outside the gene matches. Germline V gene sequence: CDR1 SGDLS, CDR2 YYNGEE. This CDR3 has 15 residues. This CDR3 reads CASSVRGDSNTEAFF. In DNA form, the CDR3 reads TGTGCCAGCAGCGTAAGGGGGGACAGTAACACTGAAGCTTTCTTT.

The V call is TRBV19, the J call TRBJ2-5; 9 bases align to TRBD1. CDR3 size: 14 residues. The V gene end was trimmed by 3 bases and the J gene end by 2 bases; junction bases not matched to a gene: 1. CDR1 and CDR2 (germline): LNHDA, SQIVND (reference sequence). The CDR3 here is CASSMGQGQETQYF. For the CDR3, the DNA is TGTGCCAGTAGTATGGGACAGGGTCAAGAGACCCAGTACTTC.

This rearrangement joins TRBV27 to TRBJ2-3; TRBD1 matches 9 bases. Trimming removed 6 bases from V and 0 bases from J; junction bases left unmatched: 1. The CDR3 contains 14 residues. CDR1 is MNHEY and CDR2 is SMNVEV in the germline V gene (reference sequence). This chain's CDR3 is CASRDRGSTDTQYF. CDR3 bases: TGTGCCAGCAGGGACAGGGGAAGCACAGATACGCAGTATTTT.

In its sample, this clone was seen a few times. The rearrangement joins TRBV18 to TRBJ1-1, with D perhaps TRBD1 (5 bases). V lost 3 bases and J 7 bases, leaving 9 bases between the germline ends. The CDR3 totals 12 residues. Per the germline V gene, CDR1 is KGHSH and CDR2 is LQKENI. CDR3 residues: CASSPGQLEAFF. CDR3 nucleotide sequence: TGTGCCAGCTCACCGGGGCAGCTTGAAGCTTTCTTT.

The CDR3, as DNA: TGTGCCAGCAGCACCCGACAGGGTGAGCAGTACTTC. This sequence encodes CASSTRQGEQYF. The chain links TRBV9 to TRBJ2-7; 7 bases line up with TRBD1. Trimming at V came to 4 bases and at J to 7 bases, leaving 5 bases not matched to a gene. Germline CDR1 SGDLS, CDR2 YYNGEE. This CDR3 spans 12 amino acids. Full variable domain (rest looked up from reference TRBV9 and TRBJ2-7): DSGVTQTPKHLITATGQRVTLRCSPRSGDLSVYWYQQSLDQGLQFLIQYYNGEERAKGNILERFSAQQFPDLHSELNLSSLELGDSALYFCASSTRQGEQYFGPGTRLTVT.

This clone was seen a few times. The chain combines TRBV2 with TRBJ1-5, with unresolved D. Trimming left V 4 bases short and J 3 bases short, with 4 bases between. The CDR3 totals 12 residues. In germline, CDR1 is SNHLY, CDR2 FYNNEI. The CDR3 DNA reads TGTGCCAGCAGTGCAGACAATCAGCCCCAGCATTTT. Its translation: CASSADNQPQHF.

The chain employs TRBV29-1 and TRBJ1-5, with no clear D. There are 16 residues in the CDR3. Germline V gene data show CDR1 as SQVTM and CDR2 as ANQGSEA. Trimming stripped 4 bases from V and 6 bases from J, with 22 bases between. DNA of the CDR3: TGCAGCGTTGTTCTCTCAGAAACCGGAGGGCTTCAGCCCCAGCATTTT. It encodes CSVVLSETGGLQPQHF.

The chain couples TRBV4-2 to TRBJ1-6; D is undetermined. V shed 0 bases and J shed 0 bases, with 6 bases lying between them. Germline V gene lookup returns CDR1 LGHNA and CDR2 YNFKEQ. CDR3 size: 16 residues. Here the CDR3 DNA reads TGTGCCAGCAGCCAAGATGAGAGCTCCTATAATTCACCCCTCCACTTT. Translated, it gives CASSQDESSYNSPLHF.

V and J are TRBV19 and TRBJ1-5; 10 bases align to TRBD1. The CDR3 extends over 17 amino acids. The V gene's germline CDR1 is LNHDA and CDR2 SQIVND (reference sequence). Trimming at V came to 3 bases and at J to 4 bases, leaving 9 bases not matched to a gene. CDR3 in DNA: TGTGCCAGTAGTATTAGGAGGGGACAGGGGAGAAATCAGCCCCAGCATTTT. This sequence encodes CASSIRRGQGRNQPQHF.

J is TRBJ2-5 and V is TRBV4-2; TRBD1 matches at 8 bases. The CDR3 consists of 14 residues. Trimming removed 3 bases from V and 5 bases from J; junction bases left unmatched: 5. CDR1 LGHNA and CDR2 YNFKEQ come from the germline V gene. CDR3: CASSHRGLRETQYF. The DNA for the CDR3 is TGTGCCAGCAGCCACAGGGGGCTACGCGAGACCCAGTACTTC.

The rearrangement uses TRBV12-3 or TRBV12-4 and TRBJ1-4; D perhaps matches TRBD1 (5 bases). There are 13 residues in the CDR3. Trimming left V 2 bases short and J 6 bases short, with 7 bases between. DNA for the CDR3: TGTGCCAGCAGTTTAAGACAGTATGAAAAACTGTTTTTT. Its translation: CASSLRQYEKLFF.

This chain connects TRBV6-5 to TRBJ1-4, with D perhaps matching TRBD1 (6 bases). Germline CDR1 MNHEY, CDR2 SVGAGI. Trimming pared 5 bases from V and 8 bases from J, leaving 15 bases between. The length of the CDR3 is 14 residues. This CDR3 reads CASSISGDQEKLFF. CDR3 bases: TGTGCCAGCAGTATCTCAGGGGATCAGGAAAAACTGTTTTTT.

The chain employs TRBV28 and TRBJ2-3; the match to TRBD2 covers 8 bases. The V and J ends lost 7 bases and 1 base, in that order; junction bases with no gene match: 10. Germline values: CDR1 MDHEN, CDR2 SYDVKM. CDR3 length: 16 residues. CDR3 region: CASTTGGEGGTDTQYF. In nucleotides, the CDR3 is TGTGCCAGCACAACCGGGGGGGAAGGAGGCACAGATACGCAGTATTTT.

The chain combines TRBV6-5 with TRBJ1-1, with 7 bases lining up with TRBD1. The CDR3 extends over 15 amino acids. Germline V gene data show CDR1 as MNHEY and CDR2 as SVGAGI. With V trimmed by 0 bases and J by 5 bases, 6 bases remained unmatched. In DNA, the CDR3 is TGTGCCAGCAGTTACTCGACAGGGAAGGGAACTGAAGCTTTCTTT. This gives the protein CASSYSTGKGTEAFF.

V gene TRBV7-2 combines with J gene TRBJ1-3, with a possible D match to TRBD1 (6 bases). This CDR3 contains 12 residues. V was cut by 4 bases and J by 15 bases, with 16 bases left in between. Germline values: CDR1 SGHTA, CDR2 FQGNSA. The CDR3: CASSYSLDRKYF. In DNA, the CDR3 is TGTGCCAGCAGCTATAGCTTGGACAGAAAATATTTT.

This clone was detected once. The chain's CDR3 is CATQTGNNQPQHF. DNA of the CDR3: TGTGCCACTCAGACAGGGAACAATCAGCCCCAGCATTTT. The V gene is TRBV6-5, the J gene TRBJ1-5, with TRBD1 identical over 7 bases. Germline lookup yields CDR1 MNHEY and CDR2 SVGAGI. The ends lost 10 bases at V and 3 bases at J; junction bases unmatched: 6. This CDR3 has 13 amino acids.

The CDR3 DNA is TGCAGCGTTAACTCGGGCAGGGGGCAAAAACTGTTTTTT. Its translation is CSVNSGRGQKLFF. The genes are TRBV29-1 and TRBJ1-4; 8 bases match TRBD1. CDR1 is SQVTM and CDR2 is ANQGSEA in the germline V gene. This CDR3 is 13 amino acids long. The junction had 8 bases not matched to a gene; V was cut back by 5 bases and J by 9 bases.

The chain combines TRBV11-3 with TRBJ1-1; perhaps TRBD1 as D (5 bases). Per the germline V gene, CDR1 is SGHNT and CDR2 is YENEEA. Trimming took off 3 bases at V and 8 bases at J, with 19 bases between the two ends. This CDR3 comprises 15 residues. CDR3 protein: CASSLDTLRLGEAFF. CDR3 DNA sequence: TGTGCCAGCAGCTTGGACACCCTGCGGCTCGGAGAAGCTTTCTTT.

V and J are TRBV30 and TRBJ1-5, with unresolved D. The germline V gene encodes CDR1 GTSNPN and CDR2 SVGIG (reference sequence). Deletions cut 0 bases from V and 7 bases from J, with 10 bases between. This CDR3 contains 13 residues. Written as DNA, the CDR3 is TGTGCCTGGAGTGTAGAGACTGTCCAGCCCCAGCATTTT. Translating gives CAWSVETVQPQHF. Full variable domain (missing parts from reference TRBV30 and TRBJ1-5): SQTIHQWPATLVQPVGSPLSLECTVEGTSNPNLYWYRQAAGRGLQLLFYSVGIGQISSEVPQNLSASRPQDRQFILSSKKLLLSDSGFYLCAWSVETVQPQHFGDGTRLSIL.